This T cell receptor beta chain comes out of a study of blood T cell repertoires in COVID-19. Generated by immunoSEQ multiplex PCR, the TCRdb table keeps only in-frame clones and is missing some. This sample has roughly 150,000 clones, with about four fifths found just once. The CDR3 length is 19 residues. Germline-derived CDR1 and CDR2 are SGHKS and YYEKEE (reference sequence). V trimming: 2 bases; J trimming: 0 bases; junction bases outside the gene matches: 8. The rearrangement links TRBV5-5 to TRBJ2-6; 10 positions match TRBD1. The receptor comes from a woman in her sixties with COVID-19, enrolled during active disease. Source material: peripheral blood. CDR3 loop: CASSFKETGGISGANVLTF. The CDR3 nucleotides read TGTGCCAGCAGCTTTAAGGAGACAGGGGGCATCTCTGGGGCCAACGTCCTGACTTTC.